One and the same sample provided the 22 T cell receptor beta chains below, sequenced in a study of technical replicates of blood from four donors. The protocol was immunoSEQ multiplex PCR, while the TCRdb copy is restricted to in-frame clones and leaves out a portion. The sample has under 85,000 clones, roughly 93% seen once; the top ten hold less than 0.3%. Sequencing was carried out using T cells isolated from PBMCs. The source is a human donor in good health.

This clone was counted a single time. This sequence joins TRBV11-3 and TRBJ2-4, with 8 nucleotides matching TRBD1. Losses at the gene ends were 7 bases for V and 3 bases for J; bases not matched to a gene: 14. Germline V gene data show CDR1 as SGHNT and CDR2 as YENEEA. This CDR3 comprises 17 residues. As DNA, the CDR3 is TGTGCCAGCACCCTGACTTCTCAGGGGGCGTTCAAAAACATTCAGTACTTC. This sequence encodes CASTLTSQGAFKNIQYF.

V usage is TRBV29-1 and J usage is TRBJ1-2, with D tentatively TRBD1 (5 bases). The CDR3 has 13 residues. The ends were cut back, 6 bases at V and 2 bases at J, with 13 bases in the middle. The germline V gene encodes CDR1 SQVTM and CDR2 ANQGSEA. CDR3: CSVLDKSNYGYTF. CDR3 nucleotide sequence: TGCAGCGTCCTGGACAAGTCCAACTATGGCTACACCTTC. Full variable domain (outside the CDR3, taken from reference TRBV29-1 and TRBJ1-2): SAVISQKPSRDICQRGTSLTIQCQVDSQVTMMFWYRQQPGQSLTLIATANQGSEATYESGFVIDKFPISRPNLTFSTLTVSNMSPEDSSIYLCSVLDKSNYGYTFGSGTRLTVV.

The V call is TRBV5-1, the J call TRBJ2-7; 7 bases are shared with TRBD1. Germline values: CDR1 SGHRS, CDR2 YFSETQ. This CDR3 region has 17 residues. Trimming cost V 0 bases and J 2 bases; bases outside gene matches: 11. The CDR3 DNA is TGCGCCAGCAGCTTGGCCCCACAGGGGATTCAACCCTACGAGCAGTACTTC. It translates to CASSLAPQGIQPYEQYF.

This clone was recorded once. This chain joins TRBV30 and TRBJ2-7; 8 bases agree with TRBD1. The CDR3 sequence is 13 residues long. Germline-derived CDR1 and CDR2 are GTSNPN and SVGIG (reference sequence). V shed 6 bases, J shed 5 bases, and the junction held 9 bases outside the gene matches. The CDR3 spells CACSRDRNDEQYF. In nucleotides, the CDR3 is TGTGCCTGTAGCCGGGACAGGAACGACGAGCAGTACTTC. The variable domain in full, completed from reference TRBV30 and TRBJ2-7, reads SQTIHQWPATLVQPVGSPLSLECTVEGTSNPNLYWYRQAAGRGLQLLFYSVGIGQISSEVPQNLSASRPQDRQFILSSKKLLLSDSGFYLCACSRDRNDEQYFGPGTRLTVT.

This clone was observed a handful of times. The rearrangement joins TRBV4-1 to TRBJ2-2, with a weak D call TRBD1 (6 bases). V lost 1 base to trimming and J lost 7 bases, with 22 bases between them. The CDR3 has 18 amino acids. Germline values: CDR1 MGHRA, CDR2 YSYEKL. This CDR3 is CASSQGPVNWGQVGELFF. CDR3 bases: TGCGCCAGCAGCCAAGGACCGGTAAACTGGGGGCAGGTCGGGGAGCTGTTTTTT.

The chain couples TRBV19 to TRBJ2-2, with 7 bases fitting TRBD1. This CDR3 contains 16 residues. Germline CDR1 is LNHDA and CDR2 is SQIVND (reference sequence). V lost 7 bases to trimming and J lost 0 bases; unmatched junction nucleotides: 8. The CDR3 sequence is CASTVDREPNTGELFF. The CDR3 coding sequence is TGTGCCAGTACCGTTGACAGGGAGCCGAACACCGGGGAGCTGTTTTTT.

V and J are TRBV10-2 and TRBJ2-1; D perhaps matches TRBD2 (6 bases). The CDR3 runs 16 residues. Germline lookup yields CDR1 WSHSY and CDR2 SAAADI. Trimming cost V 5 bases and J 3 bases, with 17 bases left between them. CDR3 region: CASSLAVTGLYNEQFF. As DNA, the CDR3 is TGCGCCAGCAGTTTAGCGGTGACGGGACTCTACAATGAGCAGTTCTTC.

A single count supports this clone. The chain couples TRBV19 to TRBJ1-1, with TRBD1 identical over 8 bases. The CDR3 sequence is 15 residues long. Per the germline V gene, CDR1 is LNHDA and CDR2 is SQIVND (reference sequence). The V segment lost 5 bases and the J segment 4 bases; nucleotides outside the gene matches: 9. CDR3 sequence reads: CASSAPDRGITEAFF. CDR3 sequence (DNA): TGTGCCAGTAGTGCCCCAGACAGGGGAATCACTGAAGCTTTCTTT.

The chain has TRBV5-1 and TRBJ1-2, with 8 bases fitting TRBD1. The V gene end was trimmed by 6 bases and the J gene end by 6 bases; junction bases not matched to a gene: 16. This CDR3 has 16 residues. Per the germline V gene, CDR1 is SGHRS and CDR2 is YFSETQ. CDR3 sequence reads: CASTIRISGGADGYTF. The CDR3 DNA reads TGCGCCAGCACCATTAGAATCTCAGGGGGCGCGGATGGCTACACCTTC.

In DNA, the CDR3 is TGTGCCAGTAGTGGGGGACAGGGTGGGTCGGGAACTGAAGCTTTCTTT. It encodes CASSGGQGGSGTEAFF. This rearrangement joins TRBV19 to TRBJ1-1; 9 bases are a match to TRBD1. The junction had 12 bases not matched to a gene; V was cut back by 5 bases and J by 5 bases. The length of the CDR3 is 16 residues. CDR1 and CDR2 (germline): LNHDA, SQIVND (reference sequence).

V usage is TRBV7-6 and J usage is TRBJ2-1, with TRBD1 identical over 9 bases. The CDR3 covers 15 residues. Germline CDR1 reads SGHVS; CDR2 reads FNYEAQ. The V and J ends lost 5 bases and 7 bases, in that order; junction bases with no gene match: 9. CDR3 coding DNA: TGTGCCAGCAGCACCCACAGGGGGCAGAGGAATGAGCAGTTCTTC. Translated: CASSTHRGQRNEQFF.

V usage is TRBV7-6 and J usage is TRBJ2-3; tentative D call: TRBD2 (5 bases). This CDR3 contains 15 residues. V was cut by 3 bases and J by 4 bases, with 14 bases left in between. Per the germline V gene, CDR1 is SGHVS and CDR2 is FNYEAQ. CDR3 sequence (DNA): TGTGCCAGCAGCTTCTCAGGTCTTAGCGCAGATACGCAGTATTTT. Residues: CASSFSGLSADTQYF.

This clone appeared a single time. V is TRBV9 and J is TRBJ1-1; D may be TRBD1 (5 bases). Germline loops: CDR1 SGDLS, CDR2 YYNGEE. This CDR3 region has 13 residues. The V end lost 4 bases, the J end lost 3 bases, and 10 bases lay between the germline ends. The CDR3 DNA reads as TGTGCCAGCAGCCCCCAGGGTTACACTGAAGCTTTCTTT. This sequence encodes CASSPQGYTEAFF.

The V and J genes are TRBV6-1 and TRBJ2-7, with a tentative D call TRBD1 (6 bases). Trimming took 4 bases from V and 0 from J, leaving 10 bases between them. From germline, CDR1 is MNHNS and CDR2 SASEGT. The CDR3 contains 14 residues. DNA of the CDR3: TGTGCCAGCAGTGCTCGGACAGACTCCTACGAGCAGTACTTC. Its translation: CASSARTDSYEQYF.

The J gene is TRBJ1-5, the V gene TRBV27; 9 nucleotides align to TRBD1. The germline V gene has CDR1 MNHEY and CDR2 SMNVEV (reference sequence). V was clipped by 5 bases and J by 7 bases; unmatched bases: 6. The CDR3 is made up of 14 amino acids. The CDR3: CASSPGQGGQPQHF. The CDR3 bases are TGTGCCAGCAGTCCGGGACAGGGCGGGCAGCCCCAGCATTTT.

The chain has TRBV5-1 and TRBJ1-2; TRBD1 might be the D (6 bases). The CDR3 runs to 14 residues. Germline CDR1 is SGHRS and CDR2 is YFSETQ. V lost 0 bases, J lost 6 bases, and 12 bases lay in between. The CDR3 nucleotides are TGCGCCAGCAGCTTGGTACAGGGAAGAGATGGCTACACCTTC. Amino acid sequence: CASSLVQGRDGYTF.

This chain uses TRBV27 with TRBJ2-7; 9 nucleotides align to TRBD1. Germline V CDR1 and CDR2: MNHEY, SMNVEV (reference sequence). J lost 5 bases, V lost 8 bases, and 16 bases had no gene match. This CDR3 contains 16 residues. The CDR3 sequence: CASRNYMGQGFHEQYF. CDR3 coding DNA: TGTGCCAGCCGGAATTATATGGGACAGGGATTTCACGAGCAGTACTTC.

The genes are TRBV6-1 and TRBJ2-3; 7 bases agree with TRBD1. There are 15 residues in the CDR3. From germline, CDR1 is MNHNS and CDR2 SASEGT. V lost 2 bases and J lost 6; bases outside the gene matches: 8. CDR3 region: CASSESISRGDTQYF. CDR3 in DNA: TGTGCCAGCAGTGAATCCATTAGCAGGGGGGATACGCAGTATTTT.

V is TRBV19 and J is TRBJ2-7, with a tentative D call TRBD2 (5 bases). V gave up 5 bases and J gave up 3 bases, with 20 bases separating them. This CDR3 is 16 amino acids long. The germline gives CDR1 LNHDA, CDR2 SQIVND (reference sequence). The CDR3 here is CASSPPWPRGIYEQYF. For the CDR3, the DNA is TGTGCCAGTAGTCCCCCGTGGCCCCGAGGGATCTACGAGCAGTACTTC.

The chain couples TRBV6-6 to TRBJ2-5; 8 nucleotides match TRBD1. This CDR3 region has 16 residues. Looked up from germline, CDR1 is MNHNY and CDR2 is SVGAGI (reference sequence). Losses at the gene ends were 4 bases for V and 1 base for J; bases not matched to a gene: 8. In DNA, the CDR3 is TGTGCCAGCAGTTCCCTCACAGGGGGTCCCCAAGAGACCCAGTACTTC. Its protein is CASSSLTGGPQETQYF.

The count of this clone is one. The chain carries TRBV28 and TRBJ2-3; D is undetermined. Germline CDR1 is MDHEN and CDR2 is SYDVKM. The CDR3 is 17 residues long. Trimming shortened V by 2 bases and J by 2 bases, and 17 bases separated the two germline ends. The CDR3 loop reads CASSLNPPVAITDTQYF. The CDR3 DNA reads TGTGCCAGCAGTTTAAACCCTCCAGTTGCCATCACAGATACGCAGTATTTT.

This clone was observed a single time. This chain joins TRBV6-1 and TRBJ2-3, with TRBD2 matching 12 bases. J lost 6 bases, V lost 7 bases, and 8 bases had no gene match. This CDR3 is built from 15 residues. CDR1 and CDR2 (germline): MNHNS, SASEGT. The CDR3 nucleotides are TGTGCCAGCAACGAAGGGCTAGCGGGAGGGGATACGCAGTATTTT. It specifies CASNEGLAGGDTQYF.